This T cell receptor (beta chain) was sequenced for a study of cytomegalovirus exposure and HLA in healthy donors. A remark on this clone: The target antigen is unknown.

Notes on the study in general: The authors confirmed in vitro that a few CMV-associated chains were specific for CMV antigens. Cytomegalovirus association was listed for 164 TCR beta chains. Relative to the approximately 680-donor mean, N-insertions were reportedly fewer in an Asian-associated ancestry cluster in a later analysis.

V shed 3 bases and J shed 2 bases, with 12 bases lying between them. The CDR3 contains 15 residues. Germline lookup yields CDR1 SNHLY and CDR2 FYNNEI. A multiplex PCR was run with 60 Vbeta primers and 13 Jbeta primers. Measured with immunoSEQ multiplex PCR; TCRdb has only the in-frame clones, and not every one. Of some 160,000 clones listed, 70% to 90% were seen once; the top ten hold approximately 2.5%. Healthy bone marrow donors supplied every sample. The chain combines TRBV2 with TRBJ2-3, with D maybe TRBD1 (6 bases). This TCR was sampled from a man younger than 45 in good health and CMV-seropositive. Sequenced input: PBMCs. The CDR3 DNA follows: TGTGCCAGCAGTGATCCCGACAGGAACACAGATACGCAGTATTTT. Amino acid sequence: CASSDPDRNTDTQYF.